Following are 14 T cell receptor beta chains from one sample sequenced in a study of ipilimumab plus nivolumab after autologous stem cell transplantation. The repertoire was sequenced with immunoSEQ multiplex PCR; TCRdb's copy has only in-frame clones and lacks some. The sample holds about 83,000 clones, under 85% seen once. Source: PBMCs, taken in a trial of ipilimumab plus nivolumab as post-transplant consolidation. These receptors were collected from a male donor with diffuse large B-cell lymphoma.

This chain links TRBV2 with TRBJ1-1, with no clear D. This CDR3 region has 14 residues. Germline V CDR1 and CDR2: SNHLY, FYNNEI. V was trimmed by 7 bases and J by 4 bases, leaving 16 bases between them. CDR3 region: CASTPNGRGTEAFF. CDR3 nucleotide sequence: TGTGCCAGCACCCCGAACGGGCGAGGCACTGAAGCTTTCTTT.

V and J are TRBV7-2 and TRBJ2-7; perhaps TRBD2 as D (6 bases). Trimming removed 3 bases at V and 3 bases at J, with 15 bases between. The CDR3 length is 15 residues. Germline CDR1 is SGHTA and CDR2 is FQGNSA. The CDR3 spells CASSFRDGGLYEQYF. DNA for the CDR3: TGTGCCAGCAGCTTCCGGGACGGGGGTCTCTACGAGCAGTACTTC.

This clone showed up just a few times. This chain joins TRBV2 and TRBJ2-3; 7 bases are a match to TRBD1. V lost 3 bases to trimming and J lost 6 bases; unmatched junction nucleotides: 9. This CDR3 spans 15 amino acids. CDR1 SNHLY and CDR2 FYNNEI come from the germline V gene. CDR3 sequence (DNA): TGTGCCAGCAGTGACCGGGACAGTGATAGGGATACGCAGTATTTT. Translating gives CASSDRDSDRDTQYF. Using reference TRBV2 and TRBJ2-3 for the parts outside the CDR3, the full variable domain is EPEVTQTPSHQVTQMGQEVILRCVPISNHLYFYWYRQILGQKVEFLVSFYNNEISEKSEIFDDQFSVERPDGSNFTLKIRSTKLEDSAMYFCASSDRDSDRDTQYFGPGTRLTVL.

The rearrangement joins TRBV4-2 to TRBJ1-2, with D perhaps TRBD1 (6 bases). The germline V and J ends were trimmed by 1 base and 1 base, with 16 bases remaining between them. Germline assignment: CDR1 LGHNA and CDR2 YNFKEQ. The CDR3 consists of 17 residues. The CDR3 DNA follows: TGTGCCAGCAGCCAAGTTCAGGGCGGACAGCTTAACTATGGCTACACCTTC. Residues: CASSQVQGGQLNYGYTF.

This clone was seen a few times. The V and J genes are TRBV7-2 and TRBJ1-2; D call uncertain. There are 13 residues in the CDR3. The germline CDR1 and CDR2 sequences are SGHTA and FQGNSA. The germline V and J ends were trimmed by 3 bases and 6 bases, with 11 bases remaining between them. The CDR3 DNA reads TGTGCCAGCAGCTTCAGGCCGCGCGATGGCTACACCTTC. It yields the protein CASSFRPRDGYTF.

The gene calls are TRBV5-4 and TRBJ2-3; D is undetermined. In germline, CDR1 is SGHNT, CDR2 YYREEE (reference sequence). Trimming took 0 bases from V and 0 from J, leaving 8 bases between them. The CDR3 is 15 residues long. For the CDR3, the DNA is TGTGCCAGCAGCTTGGGTGGACCGAGCACAGATACGCAGTATTTT. The encoded protein is CASSLGGPSTDTQYF. Full variable domain (outside the CDR3, taken from reference TRBV5-4 and TRBJ2-3): ETGVTQSPTHLIKTRGQQVTLRCSSQSGHNTVSWYQQALGQGPQFIFQYYREEENGRGNFPPRFSGLQFPNYSSELNVNALELDDSALYLCASSLGGPSTDTQYFGPGTRLTVL.

The CDR3 spells CASSSGGPLTDTQYF. For the CDR3, the DNA is TGCGCCAGCAGCAGCGGGGGGCCCCTCACAGATACGCAGTATTTT. The chain combines TRBV5-1 with TRBJ2-3, with TRBD2 identical over 9 bases. Germline CDR1 is SGHRS and CDR2 is YFSETQ. CDR3 length: 15 amino acids. V shed 4 bases, J shed 2 bases, and the junction held 5 bases outside the gene matches. The variable domain in full, completed from reference TRBV5-1 and TRBJ2-3, reads KAGVTQTPRYLIKTRGQQVTLSCSPISGHRSVSWYQQTPGQGLQFLFEYFSETQRNKGNFPGRFSGRQFSNSRSEMNVSTLELGDSALYLCASSSGGPLTDTQYFGPGTRLTVL.

CDR3 nucleotides: TGCGCCAGCAGCCACCCGGGGTGGGGGGAGCAGTACTTC. Translated: CASSHPGWGEQYF. V and J are TRBV4-1 and TRBJ2-7; D possibly uses TRBD1 or TRBD2 (5 bases each). This CDR3 contains 13 residues. V was shortened by 3 bases and J by 7 bases, with 13 bases between the two germline ends. From germline, CDR1 is MGHRA and CDR2 YSYEKL.

This chain uses TRBV11-2 with TRBJ1-2; 7 positions agree with TRBD1. Germline V gene sequence: CDR1 SGHAT, CDR2 FQNNGV. The CDR3 runs to 15 residues. V lost 6 bases to trimming and J lost 7 bases; unmatched junction nucleotides: 14. The CDR3 protein is CASSSYARGVGGYTF. CDR3 DNA: TGTGCCAGCAGTAGCTATGCCAGGGGGGTCGGTGGCTACACCTTC. The full variable domain, in which reference TRBV11-2 and TRBJ1-2 provide the parts outside the CDR3, is EAGVAQSPRYKIIEKRQSVAFWCNPISGHATLYWYQQILGQGPKLLIQFQNNGVVDDSQLPKDRFSAERLKGVDSTLKIQPAKLEDSAVYLCASSSYARGVGGYTFGSGTRLTVV.

CDR3 in amino acids: CASSLGQYGTQYF. The CDR3 DNA follows: TGTGCCAGCAGCCTAGGGCAATACGGGACCCAGTACTTC. V gene TRBV11-3 combines with J gene TRBJ2-5, with D unresolved. Germline V gene data show CDR1 as SGHNT and CDR2 as YENEEA. This CDR3 has 13 amino acids. V lost 5 bases, J lost 7 bases, and 14 bases lay in between.

The rearrangement links TRBV6-1 to TRBJ1-4; D possibly corresponds to TRBD1 (5 bases). CDR3 length: 13 residues. From germline, CDR1 is MNHNS and CDR2 SASEGT. Deletions cut 6 bases from V and 8 bases from J, with 13 bases between. The CDR3 coding sequence is TGTGCCAGCAGCAGGGTAGAAGAGGAAAAACTGTTTTTT. The encoded protein is CASSRVEEEKLFF.

This chain uses TRBV19 with TRBJ2-5; a weak D match, TRBD2 (7 bases). V was shortened by 3 bases and J by 4 bases, with 12 bases between the two germline ends. From germline, CDR1 is LNHDA and CDR2 SQIVND (reference sequence). This CDR3 spans 14 amino acids. The CDR3 is CASSIVRGRETQYF. The CDR3 DNA is TGTGCCAGTAGTATTGTGCGGGGGCGAGAGACCCAGTACTTC.

The CDR3 coding sequence is TGCGCCAGCAGCTTGGGACAGAGAGGAAACACCATATATTTT. Encoded protein: CASSLGQRGNTIYF. The J gene is TRBJ1-3, the V gene TRBV5-1; D might be TRBD1 (5 bases). This CDR3 has 14 amino acids. Trimming removed 0 bases at V and 4 bases at J, with 8 bases between. Germline V gene data show CDR1 as SGHRS and CDR2 as YFSETQ.

The chain recombines TRBV15 with TRBJ1-1; 8 bases are shared with TRBD1. Germline trimming cut 3 bases from V and 7 bases from J; bases unmatched to any gene: 7. The germline V gene encodes CDR1 LNHNV and CDR2 YYDKDF (reference sequence). The CDR3 sequence is 14 residues long. CDR3 protein: CATSRTGAMGEAFF. CDR3 DNA sequence: TGTGCCACCAGCAGGACAGGGGCTATGGGTGAAGCTTTCTTT.